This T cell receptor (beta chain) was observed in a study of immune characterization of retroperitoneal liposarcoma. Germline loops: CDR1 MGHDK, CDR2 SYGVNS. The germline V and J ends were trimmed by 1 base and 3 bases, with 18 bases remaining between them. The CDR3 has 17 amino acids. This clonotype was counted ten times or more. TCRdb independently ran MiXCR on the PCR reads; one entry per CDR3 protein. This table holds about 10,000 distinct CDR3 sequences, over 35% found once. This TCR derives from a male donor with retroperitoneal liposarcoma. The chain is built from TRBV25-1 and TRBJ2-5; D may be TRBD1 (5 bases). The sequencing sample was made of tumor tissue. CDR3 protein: CASSEWRVDRPKETQYF. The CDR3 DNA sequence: TGTGCCAGCAGTGAATGGCGCGTTGACAGACCAAAAGAGACCCAGTACTTC. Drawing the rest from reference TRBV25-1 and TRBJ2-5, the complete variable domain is EADIYQTPRYLVIGTGKKITLECSQTMGHDKMYWYQQDPGMELHLIHYSYGVNSTEKGDLSSESTVSRIRTEHFPLTLESARPSHTSQYLCASSEWRVDRPKETQYFGPGTRLLVL.